The 6 T cell receptor beta chains below all came from one sample that was sequenced in a study of long-term antiretroviral therapy in people with HIV. Investigators performed immunoSEQ version v3.0 at survey level. The data were produced by immunoSEQ multiplex PCR, yet TCRdb's version contains in-frame clones alone and is incomplete. Here the sample spans some 33,000 clones, about four fifths being singletons. The specimen was unsorted PBMCs, collected 0.6 years after starting antiretroviral therapy. These receptors were obtained from a man in his late teens or twenties with HIV.

Concerning this clone itself: Additional DNA sequences in this sample encode the identical CDR3. This chain links TRBV7-2 with TRBJ2-1; D not certain. Germline lookup yields CDR1 SGHTA and CDR2 FQGNSA. This CDR3 is 15 amino acids long. V was pared by 0 bases and J by 0 bases, with 6 bases between. The CDR3 region has the DNA TGTGCCAGCAGCTTAGCAGCTGGCTCCTACAATGAGCAGTTCTTC. Amino acid sequence: CASSLAAGSYNEQFF.

The chain employs TRBV6-1 and TRBJ1-3; D not resolved. The CDR3 totals 14 residues. V lost 4 bases and J 8 bases, leaving 15 bases between the germline ends. The germline V gene has CDR1 MNHNS and CDR2 SASEGT. The CDR3 DNA is TGTGCCAGCAGTGGAAAGACGAATTGGGACACCATATATTTT. Translating gives CASSGKTNWDTIYF.

This clone has only a few counts. The chain carries TRBV28 and TRBJ2-7; either TRBD1 or TRBD2 may fit D (5 bases each). CDR3 size: 14 residues. Germline CDR1 is MDHEN and CDR2 is SYDVKM. V lost 4 bases, J lost 2 bases, and 12 bases lay in between. CDR3: CASSWGTGTYEQYF. Here the CDR3 DNA reads TGTGCCAGCAGTTGGGGGACGGGAACCTACGAGCAGTACTTC.

The chain recombines TRBV11-1 with TRBJ2-3, with 8 bases fitting TRBD2. The ends lost 7 bases at V and 2 bases at J; junction bases unmatched: 5. This CDR3 has 14 amino acids. Germline values: CDR1 SGHAT, CDR2 FQDESV (reference sequence). In nucleotides, the CDR3 is TGTGCCAGCAACGTAGCGGGGCCCACAGATACGCAGTATTTT. Translated: CASNVAGPTDTQYF.

The rearrangement links TRBV28 to TRBJ2-2, with D possibly matching TRBD2 (7 bases). Germline V CDR1 and CDR2: MDHEN, SYDVKM. Trimming stripped 7 bases from V and 5 bases from J, with 23 bases between. This CDR3 has 17 amino acids. The CDR3 DNA follows: TGTGCCAGCACCCTGCGTCGTGGGGGGGCGCGGACCGGGGAGCTGTTTTTT. Translated: CASTLRRGGARTGELFF.

This clone counts as large. The chain has TRBV28 and TRBJ2-7, with 10 nucleotides matching TRBD2. This CDR3 has 17 residues. Trimming removed 6 bases from V and 1 base from J; junction bases left unmatched: 12. Looked up from germline, CDR1 is MDHEN and CDR2 is SYDVKM. As DNA, the CDR3 is TGTGCCAGCAGCCTCCTTGAATGGACTAGCGGTTCCTACGAGCAGTACTTC. It yields the protein CASSLLEWTSGSYEQYF.